This TCR beta chain was profiled in a study of OX40 agonist ivuxolimab in advanced cancers. Study as a whole: Participants averaged approximately 60 years of age (range roughly 23 to 85) and were 82.7% male. Study-level points and caveats: Which antigen the expanded peripheral T cells recognized is unknown. Relative to CD4+ cells, CD8+ T cells on average had more expanded clones.

V was cut by 0 bases and J by 9 bases, with 8 bases left in between. The CDR3 sequence is 11 residues long. From germline, CDR1 is DFQATT and CDR2 SNEGSKA (reference sequence). Repertoires were generated with immunoSEQ multiplex PCR, while TCRdb's copy carries only in-frame clones and drops some. The profile shows about 40,000 clones, 87% of them singletons. With regard to this clone: No antigen is known for it.

The V and J genes are TRBV20-1 and TRBJ1-1; tentatively, D is TRBD1 (6 bases). This specimen was CD4+ or CD8+ T cells sorted from blood, taken in a trial of the OX40 agonist ivuxolimab. This TCR derives from an adult with an advanced solid tumor such as melanoma, head and neck, liver or kidney cancer. CDR3 amino acids: CSAREGGKAFF. The CDR3 bases are TGCAGTGCTAGAGAAGGGGGAAAAGCTTTCTTT.